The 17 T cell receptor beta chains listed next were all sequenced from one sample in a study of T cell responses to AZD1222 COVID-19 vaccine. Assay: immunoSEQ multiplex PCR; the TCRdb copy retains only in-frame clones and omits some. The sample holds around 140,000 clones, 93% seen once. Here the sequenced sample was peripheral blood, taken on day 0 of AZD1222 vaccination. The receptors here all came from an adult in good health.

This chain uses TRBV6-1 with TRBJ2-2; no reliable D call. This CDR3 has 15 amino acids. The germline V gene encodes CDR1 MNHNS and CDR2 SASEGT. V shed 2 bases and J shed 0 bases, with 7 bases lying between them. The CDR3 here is CASSEFWTNTGELFF. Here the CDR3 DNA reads TGTGCCAGCAGTGAATTTTGGACGAACACCGGGGAGCTGTTTTTT.

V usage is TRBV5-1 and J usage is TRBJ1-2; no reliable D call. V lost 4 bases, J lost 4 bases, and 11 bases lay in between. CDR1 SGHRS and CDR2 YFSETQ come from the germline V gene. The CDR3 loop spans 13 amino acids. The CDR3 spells CASSTASGYGYTF. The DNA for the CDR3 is TGCGCCAGCAGCACCGCAAGTGGCTATGGCTACACCTTC.

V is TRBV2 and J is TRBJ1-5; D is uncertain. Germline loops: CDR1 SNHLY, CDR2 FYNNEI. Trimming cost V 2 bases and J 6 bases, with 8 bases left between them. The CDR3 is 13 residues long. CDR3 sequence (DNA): TGTGCCAGCAGTGAATTGGGATTTCAGCCCCAGCATTTT. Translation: CASSELGFQPQHF.

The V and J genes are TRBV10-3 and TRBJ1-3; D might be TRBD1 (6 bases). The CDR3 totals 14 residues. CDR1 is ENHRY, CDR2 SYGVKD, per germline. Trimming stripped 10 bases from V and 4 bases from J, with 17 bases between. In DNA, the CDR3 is TGTGCCAGCACCCCAGGGGTCTTCGGAAACACCATATATTTT. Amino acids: CASTPGVFGNTIYF.

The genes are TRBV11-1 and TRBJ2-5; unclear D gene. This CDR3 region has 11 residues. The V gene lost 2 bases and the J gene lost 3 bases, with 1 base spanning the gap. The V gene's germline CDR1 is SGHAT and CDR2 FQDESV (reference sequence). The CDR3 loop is CASSLKETQYF. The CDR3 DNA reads TGTGCCAGCAGCTTAAAAGAGACCCAGTACTTC.

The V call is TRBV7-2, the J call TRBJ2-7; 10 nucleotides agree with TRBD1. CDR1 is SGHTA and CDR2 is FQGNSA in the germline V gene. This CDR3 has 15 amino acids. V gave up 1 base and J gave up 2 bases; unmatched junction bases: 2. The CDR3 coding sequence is TGTGCCAGCAGCTTAGTGGGGACAGGGGCCTACGAGCAGTACTTC. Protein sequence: CASSLVGTGAYEQYF.

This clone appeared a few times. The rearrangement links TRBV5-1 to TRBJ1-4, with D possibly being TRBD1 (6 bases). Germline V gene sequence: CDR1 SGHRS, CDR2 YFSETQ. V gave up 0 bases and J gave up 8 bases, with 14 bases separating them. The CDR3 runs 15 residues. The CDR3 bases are TGCGCCAGCAGCTTGGGGGCCGTGACAGGCGAAAAACTGTTTTTT. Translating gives CASSLGAVTGEKLFF.

CDR3 protein: CASSQGTGRTYEQYF. The CDR3 DNA reads as TGTGCCAGCAGCCAAGGGACAGGAAGGACTTACGAGCAGTACTTC. The chain employs TRBV3-1 (or the pseudogene TRBV3-2) and TRBJ2-7, with TRBD1 matching 7 bases. The CDR3 has 15 amino acids. Trimming removed 1 base from V and 4 bases from J; junction bases left unmatched: 7. Germline CDR1 and CDR2: LGHDT and YNNKEL (reference sequence).

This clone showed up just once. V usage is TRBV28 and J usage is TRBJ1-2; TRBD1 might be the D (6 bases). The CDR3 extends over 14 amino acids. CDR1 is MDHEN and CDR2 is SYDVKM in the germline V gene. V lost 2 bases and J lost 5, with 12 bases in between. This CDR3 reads CASSLGGGSYGYTF. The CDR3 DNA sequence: TGTGCCAGCAGTTTAGGAGGGGGGTCTTATGGCTACACCTTC.

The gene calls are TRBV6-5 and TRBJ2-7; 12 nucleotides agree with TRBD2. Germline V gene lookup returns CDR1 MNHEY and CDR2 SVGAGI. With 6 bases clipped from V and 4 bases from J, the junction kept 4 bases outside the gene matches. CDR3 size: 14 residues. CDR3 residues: CASSRLAGAYEQYF. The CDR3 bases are TGTGCCAGCAGCAGACTAGCGGGAGCGTACGAGCAGTACTTC.

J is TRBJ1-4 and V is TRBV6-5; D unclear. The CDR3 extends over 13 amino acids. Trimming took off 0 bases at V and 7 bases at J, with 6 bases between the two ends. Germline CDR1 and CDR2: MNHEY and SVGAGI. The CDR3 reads CASSYSSGEKLFF. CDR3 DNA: TGTGCCAGCAGTTACTCGAGCGGTGAAAAACTGTTTTTT.

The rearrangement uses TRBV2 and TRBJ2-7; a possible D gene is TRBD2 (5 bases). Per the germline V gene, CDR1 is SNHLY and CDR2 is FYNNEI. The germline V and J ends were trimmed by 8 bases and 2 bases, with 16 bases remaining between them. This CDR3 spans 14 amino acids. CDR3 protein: CASVRESSAYEQYF. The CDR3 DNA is TGTGCCAGCGTAAGGGAGAGTTCTGCCTACGAGCAGTACTTC.

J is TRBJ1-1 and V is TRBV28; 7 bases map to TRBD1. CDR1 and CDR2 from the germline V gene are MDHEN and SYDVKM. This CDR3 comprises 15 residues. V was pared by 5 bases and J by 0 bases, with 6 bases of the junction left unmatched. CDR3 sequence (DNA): TGTGCCAGCAGTGCACCGGGACAGCTGAACACTGAAGCTTTCTTT. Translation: CASSAPGQLNTEAFF. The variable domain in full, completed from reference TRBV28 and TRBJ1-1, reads DVKVTQSSRYLVKRTGEKVFLECVQDMDHENMFWYRQDPGLGLRLIYFSYDVKMKEKGDIPEGYSVSREKKERFSLILESASTNQTSMYLCASSAPGQLNTEAFFGQGTRLTVV.

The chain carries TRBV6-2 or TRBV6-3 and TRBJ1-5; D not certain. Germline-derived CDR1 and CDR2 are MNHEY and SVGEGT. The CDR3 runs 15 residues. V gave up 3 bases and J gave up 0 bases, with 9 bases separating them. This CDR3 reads CASSYSDDSNQPQHF. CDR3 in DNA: TGTGCCAGCAGTTATTCTGACGATAGCAATCAGCCCCAGCATTTT.

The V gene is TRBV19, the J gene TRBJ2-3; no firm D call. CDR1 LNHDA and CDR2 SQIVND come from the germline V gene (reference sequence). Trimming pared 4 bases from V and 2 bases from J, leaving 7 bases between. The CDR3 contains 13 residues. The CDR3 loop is CASSNGYTDTQYF. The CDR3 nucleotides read TGTGCCAGTAGTAATGGGTACACAGATACGCAGTATTTT. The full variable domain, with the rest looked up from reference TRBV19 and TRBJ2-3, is DGGITQSPKYLFRKEGQNVTLSCEQNLNHDAMYWYRQDPGQGLRLIYYSQIVNDFQKGDIAEGYSVSREKKESFPLTVTSAQKNPTAFYLCASSNGYTDTQYFGPGTRLTVL.

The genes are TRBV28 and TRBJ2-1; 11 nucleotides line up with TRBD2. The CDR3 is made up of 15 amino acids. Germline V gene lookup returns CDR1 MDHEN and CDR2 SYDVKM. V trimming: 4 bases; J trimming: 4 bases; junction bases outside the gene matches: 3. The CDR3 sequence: CASSSSGGIYNEQFF. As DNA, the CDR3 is TGTGCCAGCAGTTCTAGCGGGGGGATATACAATGAGCAGTTCTTC.

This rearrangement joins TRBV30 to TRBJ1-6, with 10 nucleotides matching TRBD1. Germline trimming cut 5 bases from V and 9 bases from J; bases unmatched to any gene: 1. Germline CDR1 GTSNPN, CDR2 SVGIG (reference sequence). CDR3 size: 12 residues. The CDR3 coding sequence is TGTGCCTGGGGGACAGGGGTTTCACCCCTCCACTTT. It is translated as CAWGTGVSPLHF.